These 9 T cell receptor beta chains were sequenced from one sample in a study of T cell changes during pregnancy in multiple sclerosis. Measured with immunoSEQ multiplex PCR; TCRdb has only the in-frame clones, and not every one. The data show about 69,000 clones, roughly 92% seen once. The sequencing used peripheral blood, collected in the third trimester of pregnancy. The receptors here all came from a female donor in good health, enrolled as a control in a pregnancy study.

V is TRBV28 and J is TRBJ2-7; TRBD2 matches 8 bases. Germline V gene lookup returns CDR1 MDHEN and CDR2 SYDVKM. V lost 3 bases, J lost 2 bases, and 3 bases stayed unmatched. CDR3 length: 14 residues. CDR3 in amino acids: CASSFRGGTYEQYF. CDR3 DNA sequence: TGTGCCAGCAGTTTCCGGGGGGGTACCTACGAGCAGTACTTC.

The chain carries TRBV4-2 and TRBJ2-3, with 10 bases identical to TRBD2. CDR1 and CDR2 (germline): LGHNA, YNFKEQ. The CDR3 has 17 residues. With V trimmed by 1 base and J by 6 bases, 10 bases remained unmatched. DNA for the CDR3: TGTGCCAGCAGCCAAGTTGGGGGGCTAGCGGGAGCGGATACGCAGTATTTT. It yields the protein CASSQVGGLAGADTQYF.

This clone has just one count. V gene TRBV2 combines with J gene TRBJ2-6, with D perhaps TRBD2 (5 bases). CDR1 is SNHLY and CDR2 is FYNNEI in the germline V gene. V was clipped by 6 bases and J by 1 base, with 13 bases between them. The CDR3 contains 16 residues. CDR3 protein: CASRKDSTSGANVLTF. Here the CDR3 DNA reads TGTGCCAGCAGGAAGGACTCTACTTCTGGGGCCAACGTCCTGACTTTC.

The V call is TRBV19, the J call TRBJ2-7; 9 bases are a match to TRBD1. Germline V gives CDR1 LNHDA, CDR2 SQIVND (reference sequence). CDR3 length: 14 residues. Germline trimming cut 9 bases from V and 4 bases from J; bases unmatched to any gene: 10. CDR3 residues: CARTDRGETYEQYF. CDR3 coding DNA: TGTGCCAGAACTGACAGGGGGGAGACGTACGAGCAGTACTTC.

This clone has just a few counts. The J gene is TRBJ1-1, the V gene TRBV10-3; D is uncertain. Germline CDR1 reads ENHRY; CDR2 reads SYGVKD. This CDR3 is 14 amino acids long. The V end lost 10 bases, the J end lost 5 bases, and 20 bases lay between the germline ends. The CDR3: CATQLRGSGTEAFF. For the CDR3, the DNA is TGTGCCACCCAACTACGGGGATCAGGAACTGAAGCTTTCTTT.

V gene TRBV7-3 combines with J gene TRBJ2-1, with 10 positions matching TRBD2. The trim removed 5 bases at V and 11 bases at J, leaving 6 bases unmatched. The CDR3 consists of 13 residues. In germline, CDR1 is SGHTA, CDR2 FQGTGA. The CDR3: CASSPRTSGQQFF. The CDR3 nucleotides are TGTGCCAGCAGCCCCCGGACTAGCGGCCAGCAGTTCTTC.

V and J are TRBV2 and TRBJ1-1; no reliable D call. V was trimmed by 4 bases and J by 5 bases, leaving 14 bases between them. The CDR3 covers 14 residues. Germline CDR1 SNHLY, CDR2 FYNNEI. The chain's CDR3 is CASSGLVTGTEAFF. The DNA for the CDR3 is TGTGCCAGCAGTGGTCTGGTAACCGGGACTGAAGCTTTCTTT.

The rearrangement joins TRBV28 to TRBJ2-7; no clear D gene. The CDR3 consists of 15 residues. Per the germline V gene, CDR1 is MDHEN and CDR2 is SYDVKM. The V and J ends lost 3 bases and 0 bases respectively, with 12 bases between them. The CDR3 DNA reads TGTGCCAGCAGTTTCATCGACACCCGCTCCTACGAGCAGTACTTC. Protein: CASSFIDTRSYEQYF. Using reference TRBV28 and TRBJ2-7 for the parts outside the CDR3, the full variable domain is DVKVTQSSRYLVKRTGEKVFLECVQDMDHENMFWYRQDPGLGLRLIYFSYDVKMKEKGDIPEGYSVSREKKERFSLILESASTNQTSMYLCASSFIDTRSYEQYFGPGTRLTVT.

This rearrangement joins TRBV19 to TRBJ2-4; 9 bases align to TRBD2. CDR1 and CDR2 from the germline V gene are LNHDA and SQIVND (reference sequence). The CDR3 is made up of 16 amino acids. The V segment lost 4 bases and the J segment 0 bases; nucleotides outside the gene matches: 4. The DNA of the CDR3 is TGTGCCAGTAGTAGCTTAGCGGGGGTAGCCAAAAACATTCAGTACTTC. Translation: CASSSLAGVAKNIQYF. Together with reference TRBV19 and TRBJ2-4, the CDR3 gives the full variable domain: DGGITQSPKYLFRKEGQNVTLSCEQNLNHDAMYWYRQDPGQGLRLIYYSQIVNDFQKGDIAEGYSVSREKKESFPLTVTSAQKNPTAFYLCASSSLAGVAKNIQYFGAGTRLSVL.